This T cell receptor (beta chain) is drawn from a study of blood T cells in healthy people across ages. Study-level points and caveats: Per million T cells, TCR beta diversity dropped roughly linearly as age increased. Relative to aged donors, long-lived donors carried more naive CD4+ cells and displayed higher diversity.

This clonotype was seen only a few times. As yet, its antigen is unknown. There were healthy Caucasian individuals from Russia, aged roughly 6 to 90, serving as donors. Researchers collected 9 to 10 milliliters of peripheral blood from every single donor. Next came a second PCR, run for 7 to 11 cycles, which used a sample-barcoded 5' primer along with a J-beta primer mix. TCRdb ran MiXCR on the 5' RACE reads and lists one entry per CDR3 protein. Among around 2 million distinct CDR3 sequences listed, around 42% were seen once. Sequenced: blood. The clonotype was recovered from a human donor in good health.

CDR3 bases: TGCGCCAGCAGCCAAGTGGGCAGTTCCTATGGCTACACCTTC. Residues: CASSQVGSSYGYTF. The chain carries TRBV4-1 and TRBJ1-2; no definite D call. The CDR3 loop spans 14 amino acids. Trimming took off 1 base at V and 4 bases at J, with 10 bases between the two ends. CDR1 and CDR2 from the germline V gene are MGHRA and YSYEKL.